This T cell receptor beta chain was sequenced for a study of graft-versus-host responses after intestinal transplantation. CDR1 and CDR2 (germline): MNHEY, SVGAGI. The V end lost 5 bases, the J end lost 8 bases, and 10 bases lay between the germline ends. CDR3 length equals 12 residues. Study-level findings and limits: Researchers found peak circulating GvH clone levels linked to early post-transplant HvG declines. Detection of GvH clones occurred in recipient marrow, and some had their first appearance in ileum or blood.

Here immunoSEQ multiplex PCR was the method, and the copy in TCRdb shows in-frame clones only, minus some. The sample contains several thousand clones, 72% of which appear only once. On this clone itself: Its antigen is not identified.

The source was PBMCs, collected 510 to 550 days after intestinal transplant. The receptor's source is a human patient who received an intestinal transplant, so some T cells may come from the graft donor. The chain uses TRBV6-5 and TRBJ2-1; the D gene is possibly TRBD1 (6 bases). CDR3: CASSDQGYEQFF. The CDR3 region has the DNA TGTGCCAGCAGTGACCAGGGGTATGAGCAGTTCTTC.